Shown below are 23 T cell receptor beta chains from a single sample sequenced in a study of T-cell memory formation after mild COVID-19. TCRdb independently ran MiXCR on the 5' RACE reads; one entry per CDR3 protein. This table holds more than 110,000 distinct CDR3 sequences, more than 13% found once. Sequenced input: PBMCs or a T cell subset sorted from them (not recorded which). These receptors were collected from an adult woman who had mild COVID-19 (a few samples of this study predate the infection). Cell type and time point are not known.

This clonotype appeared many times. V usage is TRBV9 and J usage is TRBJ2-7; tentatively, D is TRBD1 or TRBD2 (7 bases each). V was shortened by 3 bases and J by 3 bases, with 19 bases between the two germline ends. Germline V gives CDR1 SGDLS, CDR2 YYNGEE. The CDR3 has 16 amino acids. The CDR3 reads CASSALDRDYIYEQYF. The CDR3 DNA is TGTGCCAGCAGCGCCCTAGACAGGGACTATATCTACGAGCAGTACTTC.

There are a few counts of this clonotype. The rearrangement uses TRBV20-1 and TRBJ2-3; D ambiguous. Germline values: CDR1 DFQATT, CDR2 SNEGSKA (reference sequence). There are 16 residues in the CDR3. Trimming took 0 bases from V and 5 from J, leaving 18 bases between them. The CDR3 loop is CSAREYSGPPVDTQYF. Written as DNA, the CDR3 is TGCAGTGCTAGAGAATATTCCGGGCCCCCTGTAGATACGCAGTATTTT.

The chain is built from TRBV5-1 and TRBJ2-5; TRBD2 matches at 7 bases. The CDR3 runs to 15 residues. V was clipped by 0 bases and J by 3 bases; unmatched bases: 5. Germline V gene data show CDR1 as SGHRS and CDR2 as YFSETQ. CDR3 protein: CASSLAVTSKETQYF. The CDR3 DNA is TGCGCCAGCAGCTTGGCGGTGACTAGCAAAGAGACCCAGTACTTC.

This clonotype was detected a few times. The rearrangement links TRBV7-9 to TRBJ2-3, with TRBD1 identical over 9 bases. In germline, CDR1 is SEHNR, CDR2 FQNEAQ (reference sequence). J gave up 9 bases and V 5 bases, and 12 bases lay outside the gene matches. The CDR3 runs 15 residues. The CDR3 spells CASSHRDRVVRTQYF. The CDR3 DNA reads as TGTGCCAGCAGCCACCGGGACAGGGTGGTTCGGACGCAGTATTTT.

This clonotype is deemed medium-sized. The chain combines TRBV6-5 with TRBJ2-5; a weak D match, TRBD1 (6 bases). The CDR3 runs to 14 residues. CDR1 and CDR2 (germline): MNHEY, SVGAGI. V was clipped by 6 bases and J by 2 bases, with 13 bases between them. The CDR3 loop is CASSLAGEQETQYF. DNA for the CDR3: TGTGCCAGCAGCCTTGCAGGGGAGCAAGAGACCCAGTACTTC.

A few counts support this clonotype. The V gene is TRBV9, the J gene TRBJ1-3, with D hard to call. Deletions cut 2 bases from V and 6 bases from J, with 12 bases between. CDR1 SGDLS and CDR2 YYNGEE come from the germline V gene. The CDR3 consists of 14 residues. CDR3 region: CASSVEGFTNTIYF. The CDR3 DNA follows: TGTGCCAGCAGCGTTGAGGGATTCACAAACACCATATATTTT.

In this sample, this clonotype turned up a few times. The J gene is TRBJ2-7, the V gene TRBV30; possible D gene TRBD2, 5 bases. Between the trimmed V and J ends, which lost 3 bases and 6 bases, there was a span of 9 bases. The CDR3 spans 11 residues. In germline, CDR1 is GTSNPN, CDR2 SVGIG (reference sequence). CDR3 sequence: CAWRDLSEQYF. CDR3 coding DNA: TGTGCCTGGAGGGACTTATCCGAGCAGTACTTC.

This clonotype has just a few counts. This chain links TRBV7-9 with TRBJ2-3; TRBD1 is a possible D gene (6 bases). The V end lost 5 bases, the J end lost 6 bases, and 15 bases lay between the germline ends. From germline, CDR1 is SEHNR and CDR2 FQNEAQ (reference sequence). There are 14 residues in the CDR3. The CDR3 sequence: CASSPPQGGDTQYF. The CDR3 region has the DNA TGTGCCAGCAGCCCCCCACAGGGTGGGGATACGCAGTATTTT. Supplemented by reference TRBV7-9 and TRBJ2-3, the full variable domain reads DTGVSQNPRHKITKRGQNVTFRCDPISEHNRLYWYRQTLGQGPEFLTYFQNEAQLEKSRLLSDRFSAERPKGSFSTLEIQRTEQGDSAMYLCASSPPQGGDTQYFGPGTRLTVL.

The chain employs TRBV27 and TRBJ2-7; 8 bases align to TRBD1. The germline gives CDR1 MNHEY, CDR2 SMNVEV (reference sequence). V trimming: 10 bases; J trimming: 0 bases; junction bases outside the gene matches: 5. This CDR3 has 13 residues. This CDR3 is CATGDRNSYEQYF. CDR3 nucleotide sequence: TGTGCCACCGGGGACAGGAACTCCTACGAGCAGTACTTC.

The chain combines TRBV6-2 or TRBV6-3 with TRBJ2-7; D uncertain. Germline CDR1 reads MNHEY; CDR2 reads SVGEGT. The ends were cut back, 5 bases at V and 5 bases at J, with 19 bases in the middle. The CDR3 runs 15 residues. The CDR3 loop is CASSQRPPPEDEQYF. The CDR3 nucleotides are TGTGCCAGCAGTCAACGACCACCTCCGGAAGACGAGCAGTACTTC.

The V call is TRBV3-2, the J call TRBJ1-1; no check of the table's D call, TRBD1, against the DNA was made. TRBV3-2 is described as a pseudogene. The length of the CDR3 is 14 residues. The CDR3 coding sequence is TGTGCCAGCACGGGGACAGCAGATAGCTTTGAAGCTTTCTTT. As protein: CASTGTADSFEAFF.

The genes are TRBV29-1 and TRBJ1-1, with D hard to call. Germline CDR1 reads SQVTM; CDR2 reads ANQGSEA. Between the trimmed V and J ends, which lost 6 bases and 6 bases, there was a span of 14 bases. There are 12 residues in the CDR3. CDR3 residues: CSVLSGVAEAFF. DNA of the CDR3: TGCAGCGTACTGTCGGGAGTTGCTGAAGCTTTCTTT.

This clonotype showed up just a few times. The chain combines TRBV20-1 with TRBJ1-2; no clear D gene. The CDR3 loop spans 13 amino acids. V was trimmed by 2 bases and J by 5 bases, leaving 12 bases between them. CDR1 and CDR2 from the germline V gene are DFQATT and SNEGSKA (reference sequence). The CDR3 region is CSARYPGGYGYTF. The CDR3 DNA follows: TGCAGTGCTAGATACCCGGGAGGGTATGGCTACACCTTC.

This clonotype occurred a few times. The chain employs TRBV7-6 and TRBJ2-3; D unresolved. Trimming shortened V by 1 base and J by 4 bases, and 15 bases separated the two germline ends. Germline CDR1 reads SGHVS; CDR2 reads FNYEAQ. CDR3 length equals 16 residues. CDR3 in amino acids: CASSLGMGSTADTQYF. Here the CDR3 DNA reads TGTGCCAGCAGCTTAGGGATGGGGTCCACGGCAGATACGCAGTATTTT.

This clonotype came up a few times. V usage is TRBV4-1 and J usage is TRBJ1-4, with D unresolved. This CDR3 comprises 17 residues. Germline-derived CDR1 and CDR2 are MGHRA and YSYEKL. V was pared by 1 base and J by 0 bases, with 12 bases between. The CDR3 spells CASSQGTIGATNEKLFF. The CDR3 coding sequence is TGCGCCAGCAGCCAAGGTACCATCGGAGCAACTAATGAAAAACTGTTTTTT.

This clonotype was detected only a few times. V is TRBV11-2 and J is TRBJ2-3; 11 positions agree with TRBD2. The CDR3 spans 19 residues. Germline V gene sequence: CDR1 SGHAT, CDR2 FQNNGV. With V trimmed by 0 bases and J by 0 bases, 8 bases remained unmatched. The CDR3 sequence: CASSLDLPGLAASTDTQYF. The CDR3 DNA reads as TGTGCCAGCAGCTTAGATTTGCCGGGACTAGCGGCTAGCACAGATACGCAGTATTTT.

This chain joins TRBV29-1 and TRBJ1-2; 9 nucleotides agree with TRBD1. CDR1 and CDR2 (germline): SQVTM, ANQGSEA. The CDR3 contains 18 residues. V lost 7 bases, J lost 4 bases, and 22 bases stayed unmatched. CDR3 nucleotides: TGCAGCGCTTTCCACCCAGCCGGCCCGGGACAGGGTGGCTATGGCTACACCTTC. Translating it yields CSAFHPAGPGQGGYGYTF.

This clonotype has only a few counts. The CDR3, as DNA: TGTGCCAGCAGCAAGGGTAGCGACAGGAGAGTCAATGGCTATGGCTACACCTTC. Amino acids: CASSKGSDRRVNGYGYTF. V gene TRBV21-1 combines with J gene TRBJ1-2; the table's D gene call, TRBD1, was not cross checked with the DNA. TRBV21-1 is noted as a pseudogene. The CDR3 totals 18 residues.

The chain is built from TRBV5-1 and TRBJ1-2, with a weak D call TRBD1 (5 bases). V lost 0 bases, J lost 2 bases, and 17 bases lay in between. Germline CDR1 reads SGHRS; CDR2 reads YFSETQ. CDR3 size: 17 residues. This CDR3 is CASSLGQGTLLNYGYTF. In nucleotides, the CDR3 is TGCGCCAGCAGCTTGGGGCAGGGTACCCTTCTGAACTATGGCTACACCTTC.

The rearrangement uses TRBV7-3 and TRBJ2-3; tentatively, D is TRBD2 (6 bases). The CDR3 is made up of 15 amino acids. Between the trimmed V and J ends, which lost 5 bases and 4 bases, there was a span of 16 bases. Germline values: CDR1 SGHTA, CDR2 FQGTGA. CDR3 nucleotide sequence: TGTGCCAGCAGCCCCATCGGCGGGGACGCAGATACGCAGTATTTT. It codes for CASSPIGGDADTQYF.

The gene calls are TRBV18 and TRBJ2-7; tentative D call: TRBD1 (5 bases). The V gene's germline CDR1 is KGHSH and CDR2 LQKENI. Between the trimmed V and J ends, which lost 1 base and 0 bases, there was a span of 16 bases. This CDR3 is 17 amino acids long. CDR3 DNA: TGTGCCAGCTCACCACGCCTCCCAGGGAAAACCTCCTACGAGCAGTACTTC. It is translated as CASSPRLPGKTSYEQYF. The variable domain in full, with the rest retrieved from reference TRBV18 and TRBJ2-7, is NAGVMQNPRHLVRRRGQEARLRCSPMKGHSHVYWYRQLPEEGLKFMVYLQKENIIDESGMPKERFSAEFPKEGPSILRIQQVVRGDSAAYFCASSPRLPGKTSYEQYFGPGTRLTVT.

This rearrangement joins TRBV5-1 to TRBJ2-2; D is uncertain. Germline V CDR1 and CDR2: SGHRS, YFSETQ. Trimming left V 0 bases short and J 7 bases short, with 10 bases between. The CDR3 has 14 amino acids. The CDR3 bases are TGCGCCAGCAGCTTGGGGGTTAACGACGGGGAGCTGTTTTTT. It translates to CASSLGVNDGELFF.

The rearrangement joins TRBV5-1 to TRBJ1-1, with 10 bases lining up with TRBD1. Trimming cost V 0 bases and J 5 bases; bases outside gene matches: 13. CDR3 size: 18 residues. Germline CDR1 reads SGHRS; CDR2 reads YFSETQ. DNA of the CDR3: TGCGCCAGCAGCTTGGTCCCGGACAGGGGGGCGGGAAGGACTGAAGCTTTCTTT. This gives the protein CASSLVPDRGAGRTEAFF.